These 30 T cell receptor beta chains share one sample of origin, sequenced in a study of regulatory T cells in long-lasting Graves disease. The time point here: persistent/refractory GD, antithyroid drugs over 5 years with positive TRAb. Extracted RNA from PBMCs served as the source of the TCR library. To make TCR beta libraries, researchers used iRepertoire HTBI primers and Arm-PCR of CDR3 regions. TCRdb redid the calling of the multiplex PCR reads with MiXCR, one entry per CDR3 protein. The sample lists some 370,000 distinct CDR3 sequences; less than 25% were seen once. The sample was peripheral blood mononuclear cells (PBMCs), taken when the disease was refractory, from a patient treated with antithyroid drugs. The receptor source for this set is a female donor with Graves disease.

This clonotype turned up a few times. The V call is TRBV12-3 or TRBV12-4, the J call TRBJ1-1, with unresolved D. CDR3 length: 15 amino acids. With 3 bases removed from V and 5 bases from J, the gap between germline ends came to 16 bases. The DNA for the CDR3 is TGTGCCAGCAGTTTCCCCGGCGTATCCGGGACTGAAGCTTTCTTT. Protein product: CASSFPGVSGTEAFF.

This chain connects TRBV5-6 to TRBJ1-1; D remains unclear. Germline lookup yields CDR1 SGHDT and CDR2 YYEEEE. This CDR3 spans 14 amino acids. V lost 0 bases to trimming and J lost 1 base, with 7 bases between them. The CDR3 spells CASSLGMENTEAFF. In nucleotides, the CDR3 is TGTGCCAGCAGCTTGGGGATGGAGAACACTGAAGCTTTCTTT.

This clonotype was recorded at least ten times. The chain couples TRBV7-3 to TRBJ1-1; unclear D gene. CDR1 and CDR2 from the germline V gene are SGHTA and FQGTGA. CDR3 length: 14 amino acids. V lost 1 base and J 4 bases, leaving 10 bases between the germline ends. The CDR3 DNA sequence: TGTGCCAGCAGCTTAAGTGGAGGAATCACTGAAGCTTTCTTT. Translated, it gives CASSLSGGITEAFF.

For this clonotype: Since a far larger clone is one base different, this is likely a read error. The chain uses TRBV7-2 and TRBJ2-5; the D gene is possibly TRBD2 (5 bases). Germline CDR1 reads SGHTA; CDR2 reads FQGNSA. The CDR3 consists of 14 residues. Trimming left V 5 bases short and J 3 bases short, with 13 bases between. The CDR3 protein is CASSRHHGEETQYF. CDR3 nucleotides: TGTGCCAGCAGCCGACATCACGGGGAAGAGACCCAGTACTTC.

This clonotype turned up a few times. The V call is TRBV20-1, the J call TRBJ1-4; D is undetermined. V lost 1 base, J lost 7 bases, and 7 bases lay in between. The CDR3 spans 12 residues. Germline CDR1 DFQATT, CDR2 SNEGSKA (reference sequence). CDR3 amino acids: CSARARSEKLFF. The CDR3, as DNA: TGCAGTGCTAGAGCCCGTAGTGAAAAACTGTTTTTT.

This clonotype was observed at least ten times. The chain couples TRBV27 to TRBJ1-2, with 7 nucleotides matching TRBD1. V trimming: 0 bases; J trimming: 7 bases; junction bases outside the gene matches: 8. Germline V lookup: CDR1 MNHEY, CDR2 SMNVEV (reference sequence). CDR3 length: 15 amino acids. The CDR3 reads CASSLSPQGTSGYTF. The CDR3 nucleotides are TGTGCCAGCAGTTTATCTCCACAGGGGACTAGTGGCTACACCTTC.

Ten or more counts support this clonotype. The chain uses TRBV2 and TRBJ2-2; 9 bases agree with TRBD1. The trim removed 11 bases at V and 5 bases at J, leaving 6 bases unmatched. This CDR3 has 13 amino acids. Germline V gene lookup returns CDR1 SNHLY and CDR2 FYNNEI. CDR3 residues: CAGRTGETGELFF. CDR3 in DNA: TGTGCCGGACGGACAGGGGAGACCGGGGAGCTGTTTTTT.

This clonotype has at least ten counts. The chain uses TRBV6-5 and TRBJ2-7; a possible D gene is TRBD2 (5 bases). The length of the CDR3 is 13 residues. V was clipped by 3 bases and J by 3 bases, with 9 bases between them. Germline V CDR1 and CDR2: MNHEY, SVGAGI. The DNA of the CDR3 is TGTGCCAGCAGTTATGGCGGGCTCTACGAGCAGTACTTC. Its translation is CASSYGGLYEQYF.

The chain is built from TRBV7-2 and TRBJ2-7, with D uncertain. The CDR3 sequence is 14 residues long. V lost 1 base to trimming and J lost 5 bases, with 12 bases between them. The V gene's germline CDR1 is SGHTA and CDR2 FQGNSA. The CDR3 protein is CASSLDLGRDEQYF. The CDR3 DNA reads TGTGCCAGCAGCTTAGATTTAGGAAGGGACGAGCAGTACTTC.

This clonotype was counted only a few times. This chain connects TRBV29-1 to TRBJ2-2; a possible D gene is TRBD2 (5 bases). CDR3 size: 13 residues. V dropped 6 bases and J dropped 5 bases, with 13 bases sitting between them. Germline CDR1 reads SQVTM; CDR2 reads ANQGSEA. The CDR3, as DNA: TGCAGCGTCGACCCTTCGGGGACCGGGGAGCTGTTTTTT. Its protein product is CSVDPSGTGELFF.

The chain combines TRBV4-1 with TRBJ2-7; TRBD2 agrees at 8 bases. Germline V CDR1 and CDR2: MGHRA, YSYEKL. The CDR3 length is 16 residues. Losses at the gene ends were 0 bases for V and 3 bases for J; bases not matched to a gene: 7. The CDR3 sequence is CASSQDSAGVIYEQYF. As DNA, the CDR3 is TGCGCCAGCAGCCAAGATTCAGCGGGAGTGATCTACGAGCAGTACTTC.

The CDR3 region is CSARDSTPFSGNTIYF. Here the CDR3 DNA reads TGCAGTGCTAGAGATTCTACACCATTCTCTGGAAACACCATATATTTT. The chain recombines TRBV20-1 with TRBJ1-3; no definite D call. CDR3 size: 16 residues. V dropped 0 bases and J dropped 0 bases, with 12 bases sitting between them. Looked up from germline, CDR1 is DFQATT and CDR2 is SNEGSKA (reference sequence).

The V call is TRBV6-2 or TRBV6-3, the J call TRBJ2-7; TRBD2 matches 7 bases. CDR3 length equals 13 residues. Per germline, CDR1 MNHEY and CDR2 SVGEGT. Trimming cost V 3 bases and J 3 bases; bases outside gene matches: 2. CDR3: CASSYWDYYEQYF. In nucleotides, the CDR3 is TGTGCCAGCAGTTATTGGGACTACTACGAGCAGTACTTC.

This clonotype was seen at least ten times. This chain links TRBV20-1 with TRBJ2-4; 10 bases are a match to TRBD1. The CDR3 totals 15 residues. The junction had 3 bases not matched to a gene; V was cut back by 2 bases and J by 2 bases. Looked up from germline, CDR1 is DFQATT and CDR2 is SNEGSKA (reference sequence). The CDR3: CSARRQGATKNIQYF. The CDR3 DNA is TGCAGTGCTAGAAGACAGGGGGCGACCAAAAACATTCAGTACTTC.

Notes on this clonotype: A much larger clone lies one base from this, so it may be a read error. This rearrangement joins TRBV11-1 to TRBJ2-7; 11 positions match TRBD2. This CDR3 has 15 residues. CDR1 is SGHAT and CDR2 is FQDESV in the germline V gene (reference sequence). CDR3 DNA sequence: TGTGCCAACAGCAAAGGGACTAGCGGTACCTACGAGCAGTACTTC. Amino acids: CANSKGTSGTYEQYF.

To note about this clonotype: The junction shows a germline mismatch at one end, possibly a read error. The CDR3 protein is CSGARGTNEKLFF. The DNA of the CDR3 is TGTAGTGGGGCCAGGGGTACCAATGAAAAACTGTTTTTT. V and J are TRBV20-1 and TRBJ1-4; TRBD1 might be the D (6 bases). CDR1 and CDR2 (germline): DFQATT, SNEGSKA (reference sequence). There are 13 residues in the CDR3.

This clonotype showed up just a few times. This sequence joins TRBV27 and TRBJ2-1; D remains ambiguous. The V end was cut by 5 bases, the J end by 5 bases, with 4 bases between. The CDR3 is made up of 11 amino acids. Germline V gene lookup returns CDR1 MNHEY and CDR2 SMNVEV (reference sequence). CDR3 bases: TGTGCCAGCAGTATTAACAATGAGCAGTTCTTC. Translating it yields CASSINNEQFF.

The chain carries TRBV9 and TRBJ2-2; a weak D match, TRBD1 (6 bases). Germline CDR1 SGDLS, CDR2 YYNGEE. The CDR3 is 14 amino acids. V lost 3 bases to trimming and J lost 5 bases, with 11 bases between them. The CDR3 DNA reads TGTGCCAGCAGCGCAGGGGTGATGACCGGGGAGCTGTTTTTT. Translating gives CASSAGVMTGELFF.

J is TRBJ1-1 and V is TRBV5-5, with D maybe TRBD1 (6 bases). V lost 2 bases to trimming and J lost 5 bases, with 19 bases between them. The germline V gene encodes CDR1 SGHKS and CDR2 YYEKEE (reference sequence). The CDR3 totals 16 residues. The CDR3 sequence: CASSFEEMGQGTEAFF. CDR3 DNA: TGTGCCAGCAGCTTTGAGGAAATGGGCCAGGGGACTGAAGCTTTCTTT.

Many counts were recorded for this clonotype. V and J are TRBV11-2 and TRBJ2-7; D is undetermined. Per germline, CDR1 SGHAT and CDR2 FQNNGV. Trimming pared 8 bases from V and 7 bases from J, leaving 18 bases between. This CDR3 has 13 amino acids. In DNA form, the CDR3 reads TGTGCCAGCTTCGCCAACCCGATCGGGGAGCAGTACTTC. Translated, it gives CASFANPIGEQYF. The full variable domain, in which reference TRBV11-2 and TRBJ2-7 provide the parts outside the CDR3, is EAGVAQSPRYKIIEKRQSVAFWCNPISGHATLYWYQQILGQGPKLLIQFQNNGVVDDSQLPKDRFSAERLKGVDSTLKIQPAKLEDSAVYLCASFANPIGEQYFGPGTRLTVT.

This clonotype occurred a few times. V gene TRBV7-2 combines with J gene TRBJ2-7, with 12 bases identical to TRBD1. Germline loops: CDR1 SGHTA, CDR2 FQGNSA. V lost 5 bases to trimming and J lost 5 bases; unmatched junction nucleotides: 10. The CDR3 has 16 residues. The CDR3 protein is CASSPTGTGGLNEQYF. The CDR3 DNA follows: TGTGCCAGCAGCCCGACCGGGACAGGGGGCCTGAACGAGCAGTACTTC.

In this sample, this clonotype turned up many times. The V gene is TRBV7-2, the J gene TRBJ1-1; D remains ambiguous. Germline values: CDR1 SGHTA, CDR2 FQGNSA. V was clipped by 3 bases and J by 3 bases, with 11 bases between them. The CDR3 loop spans 14 amino acids. The CDR3, as DNA: TGTGCCAGCAGCTTGGGCCAGCAGCACACTGAAGCTTTCTTT. This translates into CASSLGQQHTEAFF.

This clonotype was detected only a few times. A much bigger clone sits one base away, suggesting this may be a read error. V gene TRBV7-2 combines with J gene TRBJ1-1; D unresolved. The CDR3 loop spans 13 amino acids. Germline CDR1 SGHTA, CDR2 FQGNSA. CDR3 sequence reads: CASSVKRNTGAFF. The DNA for the CDR3 is TGTGCCAGCAGCGTAAAGAGGAACACTGGAGCTTTCTTT.

In its sample, this clonotype was seen a few times. The V and J genes are TRBV6-1 and TRBJ2-7; TRBD1 might be the D (7 bases). This CDR3 contains 15 residues. Germline V gene lookup returns CDR1 MNHNS and CDR2 SASEGT. V dropped 3 bases and J dropped 2 bases, with 14 bases sitting between them. CDR3 nucleotide sequence: TGTGCCAGCAGTGATCCGACAGGGAGGACCTACGAGCAGTACTTC. Amino acid sequence: CASSDPTGRTYEQYF.

This chain uses TRBV7-6 with TRBJ2-2, with D possibly TRBD1 on 5 matching bases. The germline CDR1 and CDR2 sequences are SGHVS and FNYEAQ. The ends were cut back, 0 bases at V and 4 bases at J, with 9 bases in the middle. This CDR3 region has 15 residues. The CDR3 DNA reads TGTGCCAGCAGCTTAGCTCAGGGTGGCACCGGGGAGCTGTTTTTT. Amino acid sequence: CASSLAQGGTGELFF.

This clonotype has only a few counts. The chain combines TRBV7-2 with TRBJ2-2; 14 nucleotides align to TRBD2. There are 20 residues in the CDR3. The J segment lost 0 bases and the V segment lost 2 bases, leaving 8 bases of the junction unmatched. Germline V CDR1 and CDR2: SGHTA, FQGNSA. CDR3 coding DNA: TGTGCCAGCAGCTTAAGGGCCAAGACTAGCGGGAGGGCGAACACCGGGGAGCTGTTTTTT. Translated: CASSLRAKTSGRANTGELFF.

This clonotype was detected a few times. This chain uses TRBV10-3 with TRBJ2-7, with 7 bases identical to TRBD1. Germline CDR1 ENHRY, CDR2 SYGVKD. V was pared by 6 bases and J by 0 bases, with 5 bases of the junction left unmatched. The CDR3 loop spans 14 amino acids. CDR3 nucleotide sequence: TGTGCCATCAGACAACAGGGGAACTCCTACGAGCAGTACTTC. Protein: CAIRQQGNSYEQYF.

This clonotype was observed a handful of times. The chain links TRBV6-1 to TRBJ1-1, with D unresolved. This CDR3 region has 14 residues. V gave up 7 bases and J gave up 3 bases, with 15 bases separating them. The germline CDR1 and CDR2 sequences are MNHNS and SASEGT. The CDR3 region is CASTPRAFDTEAFF. CDR3 DNA sequence: TGTGCCAGCACCCCGAGGGCCTTCGACACTGAAGCTTTCTTT.

To note about this clonotype: A clone one base away is much larger, so this may be a read error. The rearrangement joins TRBV7-9 to TRBJ1-2; D gene ambiguous. Between the trimmed V and J ends, which lost 5 bases and 5 bases, there was a span of 12 bases. Germline V gives CDR1 SEHNR, CDR2 FQNEAQ (reference sequence). CDR3 length equals 13 residues. The CDR3 region has the DNA TGTGCCAGCAGCCTTATGATGGGGTATGGCTACACCTTC. Translated: CASSLMMGYGYTF.

The V gene is TRBV27, the J gene TRBJ1-2; D is unresolved. Germline-derived CDR1 and CDR2 are MNHEY and SMNVEV (reference sequence). The CDR3 consists of 11 residues. The V gene lost 10 bases and the J gene lost 7 bases, with 13 bases spanning the gap. In nucleotides, the CDR3 is TGTGCCACCTATTCGGGGTTTGGCTACACCTTC. As protein: CATYSGFGYTF.